This is a list of T cell receptor beta chains from one sample in a study of cytomegalovirus exposure and HLA in healthy donors. Measured with immunoSEQ multiplex PCR; TCRdb has only the in-frame clones, and not every one. Seen in this sample are over 55,000 clones; the ten most common clones hold roughly 4%. The sequenced material came from PBMCs. These receptors all come from a male donor in good health and CMV-seronegative. Each CDR3 is given with its conserved first and last residue. A D gene is named only where the DNA matches it firmly.

>TRBV5-6|TRBJ1-2|-
CASSLGLGADGYGYTF
TGTGCCAGCAGCTTGGGCCTGGGGGCAGATGGCTATGGCTACACCTTC
>TRBV6-5|TRBJ2-7|-
CASSYMRGAYEQYF
TGTGCCAGCAGTTATATGCGGGGCGCCTACGAGCAGTACTTC
>TRBV9|TRBJ2-1|TRBD1
CASSAGTGGSDNEQFF
TGTGCCAGCAGCGCAGGGACAGGGGGCTCCGACAATGAGCAGTTCTTC
>TRBV2|TRBJ2-5|TRBD2
CASNRGEGETQYF
TGTGCCAGCAACCGGGGGGAGGGGGAGACCCAGTACTTC
>TRBV7-9|TRBJ2-6|TRBD2
CASSPAGAGANVLTF
TGTGCCAGCAGCCCAGCGGGGGCTGGGGCCAACGTCCTGACTTTC
>TRBV19|TRBJ1-2|-
CASSSARTVRSGYGYTF
TGTGCCAGTAGTAGCGCCCGGACAGTTCGAAGCGGCTATGGCTACACCTTC
>TRBV10-1|TRBJ2-2|TRBD2
CASSESTRDSGSAGELFF
TGCGCCAGCAGTGAGTCGACTCGGGATAGCGGGAGCGCCGGGGAGCTGTTTTTT
>TRBV9|TRBJ2-5|TRBD1
CASSGTGTLGTQYF
TGTGCCAGCAGCGGGACAGGGACTCTTGGGACCCAGTACTTC
>TRBV18|TRBJ1-2|-
CASSPPHMTGANYGYTF
TGTGCCAGCTCACCACCTCATATGACAGGTGCCAACTATGGCTACACCTTC
>TRBV7-2|TRBJ1-6|TRBD1
CASSPAPTGGTPGNSPLHF
TGTGCCAGCAGCCCGGCCCCGACAGGGGGAACGCCGGGAAATTCACCCCTCCACTTT
>TRBV7-2|TRBJ2-7|-
CASSFGQFPYEQYF
TGTGCCAGCAGCTTTGGGCAGTTTCCCTACGAGCAGTACTTC
>TRBV27|TRBJ2-3|-
CASSLSVGYGTDTQYF
TGTGCCAGCAGTTTATCTGTGGGCTATGGCACAGATACGCAGTATTTT
>TRBV7-9|TRBJ2-5|-
CASSGQFQETQYF
TGTGCCAGCAGCGGACAGTTTCAAGAGACCCAGTACTTC
>TRBV2|TRBJ1-1|-
CASRVTDLGEAFF
TGTGCCAGCAGGGTGACAGATCTCGGAGAAGCTTTCTTT
>TRBV6-1|TRBJ2-5|TRBD2
CASSDRASGGGETQYF
TGTGCCAGCAGTGATAGGGCTAGCGGGGGTGGTGAGACCCAGTACTTC
>TRBV5-1|TRBJ2-5|-
CASSLGEAKTQYF
TGCGCCAGCAGCTTGGGGGAGGCGAAGACCCAGTACTTC
>TRBV11-2|TRBJ2-4|TRBD2
CASSPGGDIQYF
TGTGCCAGCAGCCCCGGGGGGGACATTCAGTACTTC
>TRBV4-2|TRBJ2-5|-
CASSPPLDSPHIQETQYF
TGTGCCAGCAGCCCCCCTCTGGACAGCCCTCATATCCAAGAGACCCAGTACTTC
>TRBV7-2|TRBJ1-6|-
CASSRPTNSPLHF
TGTGCCAGCAGCCGTCCTACTAATTCACCCCTACACTTT
>TRBV5-1|TRBJ2-3|TRBD1
CASSWRTGSSTDTQYF
TGCGCCAGCAGCTGGAGGACAGGATCTAGCACAGATACGCAGTATTTT
>TRBV7-9|TRBJ2-7|-
CASSSPQGYEQYF
TGTGCCAGCAGCTCCCCACAGGGTTACGAGCAGTACTTC
>TRBV28|TRBJ2-1|TRBD1
CASSLRRTGKFF
TGTGCCAGCAGTCTCCGCCGGACAGGGAAGTTCTTC
>TRBV4-1|TRBJ2-7|-
CASSFDRPYEQYF
TGCGCCAGCAGCTTCGACAGACCCTACGAGCAGTACTTC
>TRBV7-2|TRBJ2-6|-
CASKWPGANVLTF
TGTGCCAGCAAATGGCCTGGGGCCAACGTCCTGACTTTC
>TRBV6-4|TRBJ2-3|-
CASSLDAGDTQYF
TGTGCCAGCAGTTTGGACGCGGGGGATACGCAGTATTTT
>TRBV28|TRBJ1-2|-
CASSSHAGNAYGYTF
TGTGCCAGCAGTTCCCACGCGGGGAACGCCTATGGCTACACCTTC
>TRBV5-1|TRBJ2-2|-
CASSLDSLDTGELFF
TGCGCCAGCAGCTTGGACAGTCTTGACACCGGGGAGCTGTTTTTT
>TRBV5-6|TRBJ1-5|-
CASSPWGKGHQPQHF
TGTGCCAGCAGCCCTTGGGGAAAGGGGCATCAGCCCCAGCATTTT
>TRBV7-2|TRBJ2-5|-
CASSLGPGDAEVQYF
TGTGCCAGCAGCTTAGGGCCGGGGGACGCGGAAGTGCAGTACTTC
>TRBV4-1|TRBJ1-4|TRBD1
CASSPGTVATNEKLFF
TGCGCCAGCAGCCCCGGGACAGTAGCAACTAATGAAAAACTGTTTTTT
>TRBV6-5|TRBJ1-2|TRBD1
CASRLGQDHGYTF
TGTGCCAGCAGACTAGGACAGGATCATGGCTACACCTTC
>TRBV4-3|TRBJ1-5|TRBD1
CASSPMDRGLTNQPQHF
TGCGCCAGCAGCCCCATGGACAGGGGGCTCACCAATCAGCCCCAGCATTTT
>TRBV28|TRBJ1-5|TRBD1
CASSLGQGYQPQHF
TGTGCCAGCAGTTTGGGACAGGGTTATCAGCCCCAGCATTTT
>TRBV7-2|TRBJ1-6|-
CASSLSPDSDSPLHF
TGTGCCAGCAGCTTATCGCCCGACTCCGATTCACCCCTCCACTTT
>TRBV28|TRBJ1-1|-
CASSIPRDGGTEAFF
TGTGCCAGCAGTATTCCACGGGACGGGGGCACTGAAGCTTTCTTT
>TRBV19|TRBJ1-2|-
CASARTPQTRIYGYTF
TGTGCCAGTGCCCGGACACCTCAGACTCGAATCTATGGCTACACCTTC
>TRBV6-5|TRBJ2-4|TRBD1
CASSYGGTGGNIQYF
TGTGCCAGCAGTTACGGAGGGACAGGGGGCAACATTCAGTACTTC
>TRBV6-1|TRBJ1-1|-
CATVGGGGWDTEAFF
TGTGCCACCGTAGGGGGTGGGGGATGGGACACTGAAGCTTTCTTT
>TRBV28|TRBJ1-1|TRBD1
CASSLFSGAGGRAFF
TGTGCCAGCAGTTTATTCTCCGGGGCAGGGGGCCGCGCTTTCTTT
>TRBV20-1|TRBJ1-1|-
CSAGENTEDFF
TGCAGTGCTGGGGAGAACACTGAAGATTTCTTT
>TRBV7-9|TRBJ1-2|-
CASSETAVDGYTF
TGTGCCAGCAGCGAGACAGCTGTTGATGGCTACACCTTC
>TRBV6-6|TRBJ1-1|-
CASSYRLDGIEAFF
TGTGCCAGCAGCTATCGTTTGGACGGGATAGAAGCTTTCTTT
>TRBV28|TRBJ1-2|-
CASSVSLPGANLYGYTF
TGTGCCAGCAGTGTTTCCCTTCCAGGGGCTAACCTCTATGGCTACACCTTC
>TRBV29-1|TRBJ1-5|-
CSGTPGDVNQPQHF
TGCAGCGGGACTCCAGGGGATGTTAACCAGCCCCAGCATTTT
>TRBV12-5|TRBJ2-7|-
CASAKWTAGSYEQYF
TGTGCTAGTGCAAAATGGACAGCTGGATCCTACGAGCAGTACTTC
>TRBV2|TRBJ1-1|TRBD1
CASRGQGGGTEAFF
TGTGCCAGCAGGGGACAGGGCGGCGGGACTGAAGCTTTCTTT
>TRBV28|TRBJ1-1|-
CASRGGAFGDTEAFF
TGTGCCAGCAGGGGGGGGGCATTTGGGGACACTGAAGCTTTCTTT
>TRBV11-2|TRBJ2-5|TRBD2
CASSRTTSGMEETQYF
TGTGCCAGCAGCCGGACGACTAGCGGGATGGAAGAGACCCAGTACTTC
>TRBV11-2|TRBJ1-1|-
CASSLEGRGAIF
TGTGCCAGCAGCTTAGAGGGCCGGGGGGCTATCTTT
>TRBV9|TRBJ2-1|-
CASSADRNLYNEQFF
TGTGCCAGCAGCGCCGACAGAAACCTCTACAATGAGCAGTTCTTC
>TRBV29-1|TRBJ2-3|TRBD2
CSGGGGGDTQYF
TGCAGCGGGGGCGGGGGTGGAGATACGCAGTATTTT
>TRBV7-2|TRBJ2-3|TRBD2
CASSLEGSGSRYTDTQYF
TGTGCCAGCAGCTTAGAGGGTAGCGGGAGTAGGTACACAGATACGCAGTATTTT
>TRBV6-6|TRBJ1-2|-
CASSPRAGMHGYTF
TGTGCCAGCAGTCCCAGGGCGGGGATGCATGGCTACACCTTC
>TRBV9|TRBJ2-1|-
CESGAVDNEQFF
TGCGAGTCGGGAGCGGTTGACAATGAGCAGTTCTTC